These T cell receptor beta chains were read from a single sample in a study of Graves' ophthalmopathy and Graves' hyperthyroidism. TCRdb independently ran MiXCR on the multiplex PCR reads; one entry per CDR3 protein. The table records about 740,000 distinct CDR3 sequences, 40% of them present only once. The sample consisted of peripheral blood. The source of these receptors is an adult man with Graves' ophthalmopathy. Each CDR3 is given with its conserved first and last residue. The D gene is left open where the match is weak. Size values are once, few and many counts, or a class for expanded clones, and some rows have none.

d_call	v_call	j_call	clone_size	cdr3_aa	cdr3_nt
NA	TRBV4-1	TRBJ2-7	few	CASSQAEGTVDEQYF	TGCGCCAGCAGCCAAGCGGAGGGTACGGTGGACGAGCAGTACTTC
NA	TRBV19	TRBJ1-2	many	CASSSDRSTYGYTF	TGTGCCAGTAGCTCGGACAGATCGACCTATGGCTACACCTTC
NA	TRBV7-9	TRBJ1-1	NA	CASRTEGGIAFF	TGTGCCAGCCGGACCGAGGGAGGTATAGCTTTCTTT
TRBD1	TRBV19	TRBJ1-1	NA	CASSMGTERTEAFF	TGTGCCAGTAGTATGGGGACAGAGCGCACTGAAGCTTTCTTT
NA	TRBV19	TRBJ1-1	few	CASQTGLWVNTEAFF	TGTGCCAGTCAAACAGGGTTGTGGGTGAACACTGAAGCTTTCTTT
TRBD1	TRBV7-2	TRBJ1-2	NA	CASSLPGQGGDYTF	TGTGCCAGCAGTCTCCCGGGACAGGGCGGAGACTACACCTTC
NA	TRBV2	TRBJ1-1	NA	CASRTSGATEAFF	TGTGCCAGCAGGACTAGCGGGGCCACTGAAGCTTTCTTT
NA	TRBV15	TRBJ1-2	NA	CATSRDGQPGNTF	TGTGCCACCAGCAGAGATGGACAGCCCGGAAACACCTTC
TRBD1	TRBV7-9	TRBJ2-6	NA	CASSSGQGNVLTF	TGTGCCAGCAGCTCGGGACAGGGTAACGTCCTGACTTTC
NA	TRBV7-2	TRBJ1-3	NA	CASTIDTGNTIYF	TGTGCCAGCACAATTGATACTGGAAACACCATATATTTT
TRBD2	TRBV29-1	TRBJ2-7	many	CSVVGGSIYEQYF	TGCAGCGTCGTCGGCGGGAGTATTTACGAGCAGTACTTC
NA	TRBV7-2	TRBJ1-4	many	CASSPALYDEKLFF	TGTGCCAGCAGCCCTGCCTTGTATGACGAAAAACTGTTTTTT
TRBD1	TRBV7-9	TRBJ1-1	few	CASSSGDRGLRIMNTEAFF	TGTGCCAGCAGCAGCGGCGACAGGGGACTACGAATCATGAACACTGAAGCTTTCTTT
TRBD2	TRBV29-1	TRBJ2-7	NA	CSVEVGGRAREQYF	TGCAGCGTTGAAGTGGGCGGGAGGGCCCGGGAGCAGTACTTC
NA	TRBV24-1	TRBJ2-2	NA	CATSRQPDTGELFF	TGTGCCACCAGTCGACAGCCTGACACCGGGGAGCTGTTTTTT
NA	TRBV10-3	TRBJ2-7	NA	CAGSYLDRSYEQYF	TGTGCCGGCAGTTACTTGGACAGATCCTACGAGCAGTACTTC
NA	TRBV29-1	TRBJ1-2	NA	CSQVDRTNYGYTF	TGCAGCCAAGTAGACCGAACTAACTATGGCTACACCTTC
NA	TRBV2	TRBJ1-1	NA	CASRDTILNTEAFF	TGTGCCAGCAGGGACACCATACTGAACACTGAAGCTTTCTTT
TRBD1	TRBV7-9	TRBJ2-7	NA	CASSFIPGQGSNEQYF	TGTGCCAGCAGCTTTATACCGGGACAGGGTAGTAACGAGCAGTACTTC
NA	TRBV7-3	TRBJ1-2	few	CAATTYGQANYGYTF	TGTGCCGCCACTACCTACGGGCAAGCTAACTATGGCTACACCTTC
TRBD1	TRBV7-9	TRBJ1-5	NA	CASSLGQGAQDQPQHF	TGTGCCAGCAGCTTAGGGCAGGGGGCGCAGGATCAGCCCCAGCATTTT
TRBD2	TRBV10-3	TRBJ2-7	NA	CASAPRPPGTRSYEQYF	TGTGCCAGCGCACCCCGACCGCCCGGGACTAGGAGCTACGAGCAGTACTTC
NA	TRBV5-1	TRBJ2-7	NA	CASSSRDTAYEQYF	TGCGCCAGCAGCTCCCGGGACACCGCCTACGAGCAGTACTTC
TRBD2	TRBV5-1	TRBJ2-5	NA	CASSFASGNGETQYF	TGCGCCAGCAGCTTCGCTAGCGGGAACGGAGAGACCCAGTACTTC
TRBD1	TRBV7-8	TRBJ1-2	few	CASSPTGRDYGYTF	TGCGCCAGCAGCCCGACAGGGAGGGACTATGGCTACACCTTC
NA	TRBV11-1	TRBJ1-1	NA	CASSLLGQGTEAFF	TGTGCCAGCAGCTTACTGGGCCAGGGGACTGAAGCTTTCTTT
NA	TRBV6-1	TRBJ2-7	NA	CASRTEIYEQYF	TGTGCCAGCAGGACAGAGATATACGAGCAGTACTTC
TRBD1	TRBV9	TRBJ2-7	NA	CASSRAGTGFEQYF	TGTGCCAGCAGCCGAGCCGGGACAGGGTTCGAGCAGTACTTC
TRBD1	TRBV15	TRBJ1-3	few	CATSRTRDRVGNTIYF	TGTGCCACCAGCCGCACAAGAGACAGGGTTGGAAACACCATATATTTT
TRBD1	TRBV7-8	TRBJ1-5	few	CASSLEEQGGNQPQHF	TGTGCCAGCAGCTTAGAGGAACAGGGGGGCAATCAGCCCCAGCATTTT
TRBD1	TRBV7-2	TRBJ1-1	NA	CASSLGRQGLNTEAFF	TGTGCCAGCAGCTTAGGCCGACAGGGATTGAACACTGAAGCTTTCTTT
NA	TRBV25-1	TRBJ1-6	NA	CASLARGDSPLHF	TGTGCCAGCTTGGCTCGGGGGGATTCACCCCTCCACTTT
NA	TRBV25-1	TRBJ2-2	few	CASSLSFERANTGELFF	TGTGCCAGCAGTTTATCGTTCGAGCGGGCGAACACCGGGGAGCTGTTTTTT
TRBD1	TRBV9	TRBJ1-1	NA	CASSYQRQGAVDFEAFF	TGCGCCAGCAGCTACCAGCGACAGGGGGCGGTTGATTTTGAAGCTTTCTTT
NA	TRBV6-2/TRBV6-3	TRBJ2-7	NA	CASARPEGIEQYF	TGTGCCAGCGCACGACCAGAGGGGATCGAGCAGTACTTC
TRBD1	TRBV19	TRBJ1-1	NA	CASSMLGTGVFF	TGTGCCAGTAGTATGCTCGGGACAGGGGTTTTCTTT
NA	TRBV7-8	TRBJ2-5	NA	CASSSSATSGGTQYF	TGTGCCAGCAGCTCCTCCGCTACCAGCGGCGGGACCCAGTACTTC
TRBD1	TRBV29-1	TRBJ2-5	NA	CSAGTGGGTQYF	TGCAGCGCCGGGACAGGGGGCGGGACCCAGTACTTC
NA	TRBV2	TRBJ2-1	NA	CASSEIIGPFF	TGTGCCAGCAGTGAAATTATTGGTCCGTTCTTC
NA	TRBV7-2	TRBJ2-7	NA	CASSLEGPAYEQYF	TGTGCCAGCAGCTTGGAGGGACCAGCCTACGAGCAGTACTTC
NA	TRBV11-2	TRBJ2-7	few	CASSQPPGAYEQYF	TGTGCCAGCAGCCAACCCCCCGGGGCCTACGAGCAGTACTTC
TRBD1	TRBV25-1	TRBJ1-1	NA	CASSESDRGNTEAFF	TGTGCCAGCAGTGAATCCGACAGGGGAAACACTGAAGCTTTCTTT
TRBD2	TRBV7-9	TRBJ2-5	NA	CASSGRAAETQYF	TGTGCTAGCAGCGGGAGGGCCGCCGAGACCCAGTACTTC
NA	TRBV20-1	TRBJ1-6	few	CSASKPGHNSPLHF	TGCAGTGCTTCAAAGCCGGGGCATAATTCACCCCTCCACTTT
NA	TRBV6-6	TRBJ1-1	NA	CASSDYGRNTEAFF	TGTGCCAGCTCTGATTACGGGAGGAACACTGAAGCTTTCTTT
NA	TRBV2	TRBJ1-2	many	CASEVGGFSGYTF	TGTGCCAGCGAGGTGGGGGGATTTAGTGGCTACACCTTC
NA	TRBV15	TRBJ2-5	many	CATSRKRQVQETQYF	TGTGCCACCAGCAGAAAACGACAGGTTCAAGAGACCCAGTACTTC
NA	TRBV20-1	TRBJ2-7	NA	CSARDLPGRAYEQYF	TGCAGTGCTAGAGACCTCCCTGGGCGAGCCTACGAGCAGTACTTC
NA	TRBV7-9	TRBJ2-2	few	CASSPETGELFF	TGTGCCAGCAGCCCGGAGACCGGGGAGCTGTTTTTT
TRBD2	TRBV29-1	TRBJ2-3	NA	CSVRTSGRADTQYF	TGCAGCGTCCGGACTAGCGGGAGGGCAGATACGCAGTATTTT